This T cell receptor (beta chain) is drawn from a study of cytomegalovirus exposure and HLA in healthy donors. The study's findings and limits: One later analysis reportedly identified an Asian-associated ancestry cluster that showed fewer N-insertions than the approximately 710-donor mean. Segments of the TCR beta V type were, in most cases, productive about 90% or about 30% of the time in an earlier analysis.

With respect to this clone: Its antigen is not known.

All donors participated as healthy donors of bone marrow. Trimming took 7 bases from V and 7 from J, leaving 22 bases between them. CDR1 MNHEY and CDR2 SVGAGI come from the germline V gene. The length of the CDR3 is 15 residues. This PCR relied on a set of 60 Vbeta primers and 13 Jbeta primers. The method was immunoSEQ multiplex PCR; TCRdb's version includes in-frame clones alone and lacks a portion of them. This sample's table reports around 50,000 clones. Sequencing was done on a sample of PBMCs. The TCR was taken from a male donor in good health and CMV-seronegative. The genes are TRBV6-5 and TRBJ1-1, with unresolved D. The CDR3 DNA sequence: TGTGCCAGCACCACCGGCACACCTCCTAGCAGTGAAGCTTTCTTT. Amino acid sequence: CASTTGTPPSSEAFF.